The 19 T cell receptor beta chains reported below all come from one sample, sequenced in a study of T cells expressing NK-cell markers (dated by TCRdb to about 2020). Receptor libraries were prepared by 5' RACE. Sequencing used an Illumina HiSeq 2000. TCRdb reprocessed the public reads and reports one entry per CDR3 protein sequence, without DNA. The sample's own table lists a few hundred thousand distinct CDR3 sequences. Approximately 1.4% of the sample rests with the top ten. Sequencing input: blood T cells: a sorted CD56 or NKG2C T cell subset, CD4+ or CD8+ T cells, or bulk PBMC T cells (not recorded which). These receptors all stem from a woman aged 50 to 60 in good health. Donor details come from another sample of the same person, matched by shared clones.

The genes are TRBV12-3 or TRBV12-4 and TRBJ2-6; checking the TCRdb D call of TRBD2 is not possible without DNA. The CDR3 covers 18 residues. The CDR3 sequence is CASRPGLALVERANVLTF.

The chain joins TRBV7-2 to TRBJ2-3; TCRdb gives TRBD1 as the D gene, but with no DNA this cannot be confirmed. Per the germline V gene, CDR1 is SGHTA and CDR2 is FQGNSA. CDR3 length equals 14 residues. This CDR3 reads CANRGREFTDTQYF.

The chain is built from TRBV12-3 or TRBV12-4 and TRBJ2-1; TCRdb's assignment of TRBD1 cannot be checked, as there is no DNA. CDR3 length: 16 residues. The CDR3 sequence: CASKATGTGPYNEQFF.

The chain has TRBV12-3 or TRBV12-4 and TRBJ1-3. This CDR3 region has 15 residues. The CDR3 here is CASSFPGIYGNTIYF.

The V call is TRBV5-1, the J call TRBJ1-2; TCRdb's D call, TRBD1, is unchecked because there is no DNA. Germline loops: CDR1 SGHRS, CDR2 YFSETQ. The CDR3 sequence is 15 residues long. CDR3: CASSYVDRGRDGYTF.

This CDR3 is CASSHITGLVGELFF. This rearrangement joins TRBV4-1 to TRBJ2-2; TCRdb designates TRBD1, a call that cannot be tested without DNA. The CDR3 is made up of 15 amino acids. The V gene's germline CDR1 is MGHRA and CDR2 YSYEKL.

The chain employs TRBV10-1 and TRBJ2-1. The CDR3 is made up of 14 amino acids. Germline V gives CDR1 WNHNN, CDR2 SYGVQD (reference sequence). CDR3: CASSEVFGDNEQFF.

The V gene is TRBV3-1, the J gene TRBJ1-1. CDR3 length: 13 amino acids. Germline V CDR1 and CDR2: LGHDT, YNNKEL (reference sequence). This CDR3 is CASSQISARETFF.

The chain has TRBV11-2 and TRBJ1-3. Germline V gene lookup returns CDR1 SGHAT and CDR2 FQNNGV. The CDR3 runs 15 residues. CDR3: CASSLEWISGNTIYF.

The chain links TRBV27 to TRBJ2-5; TCRdb lists TRBD2, though no DNA is available to test this call. The CDR3 has 18 amino acids. Per the germline V gene, CDR1 is MNHEY and CDR2 is SMNVEV (reference sequence). CDR3 residues: CASRQGLAGVGVGETQYF.

The chain recombines TRBV13 with TRBJ2-1; TCRdb picks TRBD1, but there is no DNA to check that call. The CDR3 consists of 16 residues. CDR1 is PRHDT and CDR2 is FYEKMQ in the germline V gene (reference sequence). CDR3 region: CASRRPTGEVHDEQFF.

The chain links TRBV10-3 to TRBJ2-7; TCRdb returns TRBD1, unconfirmable since there is no DNA. Germline lookup yields CDR1 ENHRY and CDR2 SYGVKD. This CDR3 contains 14 residues. CDR3 region: CAIRRTGVDYEQYF.

The V call is TRBV30, the J call TRBJ2-3; TCRdb's D gene call, TRBD2, goes unchecked for lack of DNA. In germline, CDR1 is GTSNPN, CDR2 SVGIG (reference sequence). This CDR3 is 12 amino acids long. This chain's CDR3 is CAGKRGTDTQYF.

The CDR3 spells CASPILADLNTGELFF. V gene TRBV10-2 combines with J gene TRBJ2-2; without DNA, the TCRdb call of TRBD2 cannot be checked. This CDR3 spans 16 amino acids. Germline V gives CDR1 WSHSY, CDR2 SAAADI.

The chain carries TRBV29-1 and TRBJ2-1; TCRdb picks TRBD2, but there is no DNA to check that call. The CDR3 has 14 residues. Germline loops: CDR1 SQVTM, CDR2 ANQGSEA. CDR3 residues: CSVSPSGAYNEQFF.

This chain links TRBV18 with TRBJ1-2. Germline loops: CDR1 KGHSH, CDR2 LQKENI. The CDR3 totals 15 residues. The CDR3 protein is CASSLGGLRNYGYTF.

CDR3 sequence: CASSMREGIRGELFF. V is TRBV2 and J is TRBJ2-2; TCRdb designates TRBD2, a call that cannot be tested without DNA. The CDR3 length is 15 residues. CDR1 SNHLY and CDR2 FYNNEI come from the germline V gene. The whole variable domain, filled in from reference TRBV2 and TRBJ2-2, reads EPEVTQTPSHQVTQMGQEVILRCVPISNHLYFYWYRQILGQKVEFLVSFYNNEISEKSEIFDDQFSVERPDGSNFTLKIRSTKLEDSAMYFCASSMREGIRGELFFGEGSRLTVL.

The V gene is TRBV18, the J gene TRBJ2-2; TCRdb's D call, TRBD2, is unchecked because there is no DNA. The germline V gene encodes CDR1 KGHSH and CDR2 LQKENI. The CDR3 is made up of 14 amino acids. The CDR3 sequence is CASGPLDYTGELFF. Supplemented by reference TRBV18 and TRBJ2-2, the full variable domain reads NAGVMQNPRHLVRRRGQEARLRCSPMKGHSHVYWYRQLPEEGLKFMVYLQKENIIDESGMPKERFSAEFPKEGPSILRIQQVVRGDSAAYFCASGPLDYTGELFFGEGSRLTVL.

The chain links TRBV7-9 to TRBJ2-3; TCRdb's D call, TRBD2, is unchecked because there is no DNA. The CDR3 contains 21 residues. Germline V gene lookup returns CDR1 SEHNR and CDR2 FQNEAQ (reference sequence). This CDR3 is CASSLYQGLAGGPGSRDTQYF.